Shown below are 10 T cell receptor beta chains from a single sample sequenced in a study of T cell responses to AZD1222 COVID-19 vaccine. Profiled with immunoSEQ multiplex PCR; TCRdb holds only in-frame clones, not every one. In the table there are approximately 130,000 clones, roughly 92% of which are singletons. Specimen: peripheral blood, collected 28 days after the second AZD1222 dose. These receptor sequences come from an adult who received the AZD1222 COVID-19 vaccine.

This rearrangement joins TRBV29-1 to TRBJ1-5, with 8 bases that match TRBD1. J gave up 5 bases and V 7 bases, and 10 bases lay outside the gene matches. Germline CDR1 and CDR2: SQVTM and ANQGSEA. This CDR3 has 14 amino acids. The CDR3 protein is CSAKGGQAHQPQHF. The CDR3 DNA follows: TGCAGCGCCAAGGGGGGACAGGCTCATCAGCCCCAGCATTTT.

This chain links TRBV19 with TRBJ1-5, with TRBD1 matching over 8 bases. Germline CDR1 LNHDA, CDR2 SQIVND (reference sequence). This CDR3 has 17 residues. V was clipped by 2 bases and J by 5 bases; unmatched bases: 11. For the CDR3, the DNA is TGTGCCAGTAGTATAAGTAAGGGAGGACAGGGATATCAGCCCCAGCATTTT. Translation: CASSISKGGQGYQPQHF.

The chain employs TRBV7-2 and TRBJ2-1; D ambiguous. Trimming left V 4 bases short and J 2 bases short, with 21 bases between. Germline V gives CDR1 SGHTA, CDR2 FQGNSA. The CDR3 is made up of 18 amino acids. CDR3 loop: CASSSPLLGIEPYNEQFF. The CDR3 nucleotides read TGTGCCAGCAGCTCGCCCTTGCTAGGGATCGAACCCTACAATGAGCAGTTCTTC.

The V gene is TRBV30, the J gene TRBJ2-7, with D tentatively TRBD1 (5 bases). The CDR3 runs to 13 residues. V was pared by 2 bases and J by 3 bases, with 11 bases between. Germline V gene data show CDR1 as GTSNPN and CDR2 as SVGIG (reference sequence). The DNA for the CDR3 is TGTGCCTGGAGTCCAGGGTCGCGCTACGAGCAGTACTTC. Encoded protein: CAWSPGSRYEQYF.

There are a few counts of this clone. The CDR3 coding sequence is TGTGCCAGCTCACCACTACCAGCAGGAAACACTGAAGCTTTCTTT. Translating gives CASSPLPAGNTEAFF. The chain uses TRBV18 and TRBJ1-1; D is uncertain. V lost 1 base, J lost 2 bases, and 11 bases lay in between. CDR1 is KGHSH, CDR2 LQKENI, per germline. The CDR3 is 15 amino acids.

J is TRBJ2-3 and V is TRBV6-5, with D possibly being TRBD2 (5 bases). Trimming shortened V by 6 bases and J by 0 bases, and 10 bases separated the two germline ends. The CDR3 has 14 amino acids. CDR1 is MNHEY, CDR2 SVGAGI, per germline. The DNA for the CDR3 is TGTGCCAGCAGAGGACTCAAAAGCACAGATACGCAGTATTTT. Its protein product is CASRGLKSTDTQYF.

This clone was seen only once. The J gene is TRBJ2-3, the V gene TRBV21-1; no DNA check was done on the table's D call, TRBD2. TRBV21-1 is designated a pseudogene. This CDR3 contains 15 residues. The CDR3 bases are TGTGCCAGCAGCAGGAGGCGTCCTAGCACAGATACGCAGTATTTT. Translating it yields CASSRRRPSTDTQYF.

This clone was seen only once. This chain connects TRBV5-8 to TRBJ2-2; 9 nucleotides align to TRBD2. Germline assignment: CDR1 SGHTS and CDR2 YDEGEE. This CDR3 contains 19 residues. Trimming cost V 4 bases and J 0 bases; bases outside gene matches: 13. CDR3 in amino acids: CASSRTRGSGGTNTGELFF. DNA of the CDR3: TGTGCCAGCAGCCGGACGAGGGGTAGCGGGGGCACGAACACCGGGGAGCTGTTTTTT. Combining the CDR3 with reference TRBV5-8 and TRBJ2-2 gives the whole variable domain EAGVTQSPTHLIKTRGQQATLRCSPISGHTSVYWYQQALGLGLQFLLWYDEGEERNRGNFPPRFSGRQFPNYSSELNVNALELEDSALYLCASSRTRGSGGTNTGELFFGEGSRLTVL.

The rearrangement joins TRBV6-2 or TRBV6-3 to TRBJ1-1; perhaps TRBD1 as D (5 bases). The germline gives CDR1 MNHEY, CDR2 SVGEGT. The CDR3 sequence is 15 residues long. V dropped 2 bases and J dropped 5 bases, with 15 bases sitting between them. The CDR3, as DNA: TGTGCCAGCAGTTACAAGCGGGGCTTCAAGACTGAAGCTTTCTTT. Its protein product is CASSYKRGFKTEAFF.

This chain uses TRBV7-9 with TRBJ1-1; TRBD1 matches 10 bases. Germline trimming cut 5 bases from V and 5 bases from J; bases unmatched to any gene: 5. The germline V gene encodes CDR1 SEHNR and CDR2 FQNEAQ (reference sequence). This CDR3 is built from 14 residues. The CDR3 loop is CASSQRTGGTEAFF. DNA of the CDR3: TGTGCCAGCAGCCAGAGGACAGGGGGGACTGAAGCTTTCTTT.